This is a list of T cell receptor beta chains from one sample in a study of PD-L1 blockade in urothelial cancer. The repertoire was sequenced with immunoSEQ multiplex PCR; TCRdb's copy has only in-frame clones and lacks some. The sample lists under 130,000 clones, around 85% occurring once. The sequencing here drew on PBMCs, taken around atezolizumab (anti-PD-L1) treatment. The receptors derive from a man aged 45 to 65 with urothelial cancer. Both conserved end residues are part of each CDR3. A D gene is named only where the DNA matches it firmly. Where a row states a size, it is once, few, many or the class of an expanded clone; other rows omit it.

J	V	size	D	CDR3	DNA
TRBJ2-7	TRBV12-5	.	TRBD1	CASVTRGQVTYEQYF	TGTGCTAGTGTCACTAGGGGACAGGTGACCTACGAGCAGTACTTC
TRBJ2-7	TRBV5-1	.	TRBD2	CASSLRASGSVGEQYF	TGCGCCAGCAGCTTGAGGGCTAGCGGGAGTGTCGGCGAGCAGTACTTC
TRBJ2-7	TRBV4-2	few	.	CASSQDHSSYEQYF	TGTGCCAGCAGCCAAGATCACAGCTCCTACGAGCAGTACTTC
TRBJ2-1	TRBV7-9	.	.	CASSLAREQFF	TGTGCCAGCAGCTTAGCGAGGGAGCAGTTCTTC
TRBJ2-1	TRBV5-4	.	TRBD2	CASSPGGGYNEQFF	TGTGCCAGCAGCCCGGGGGGTGGCTACAATGAGCAGTTCTTC
TRBJ2-1	TRBV28	.	TRBD2	CASSPASSGSYNEQFF	TGTGCCAGCAGTCCCGCCTCTAGCGGGAGCTACAATGAGCAGTTCTTC
TRBJ1-2	TRBV25-1	.	TRBD1	CASSGDRGTPGYTF	TGTGCCAGCAGTGGTGACAGGGGGACGCCTGGCTACACCTTC
TRBJ1-5	TRBV28	.	TRBD1	CASSLPGQGMNQPQHF	TGTGCCAGCAGTTTACCGGGACAGGGGATGAATCAGCCCCAGCATTTT
TRBJ2-7	TRBV28	once	.	CASRTATEQYF	TGTGCCAGCAGGACAGCCACCGAGCAGTACTTC
TRBJ2-7	TRBV5-5	.	.	CASSLATAEGYEQYF	TGTGCCAGCAGCTTGGCGACCGCCGAGGGTTACGAGCAGTACTTC
TRBJ1-6	TRBV9	.	.	CASSVGRRNSPLHF	TGTGCCAGCAGCGTAGGTCGGAGGAATTCACCCCTCCACTTT
TRBJ1-2	TRBV4-2	.	.	CASSPTGGTYGYTF	TGTGCCAGCAGCCCGACTGGGGGGACCTATGGCTACACCTTC
TRBJ2-1	TRBV27	.	.	CASSLSVQGEQFF	TGTGCCAGCAGTTTATCGGTCCAGGGTGAGCAGTTCTTC
TRBJ2-2	TRBV5-4	.	.	CASSFGRSVSGELFF	TGTGCCAGCAGCTTCGGGAGAAGCGTATCCGGGGAGCTGTTTTTT
TRBJ1-1	TRBV18	.	.	CASSPNSRNTEAFF	TGTGCCAGCTCACCAAATTCCCGGAACACTGAAGCTTTCTTT
TRBJ1-5	TRBV11-2	few	.	CASSLTGDRTSAQHF	TGTGCCAGCAGCTTAACGGGGGACCGAACTTCAGCCCAGCATTTT
TRBJ2-5	TRBV29-1	.	.	CSVPPLTSTGQETQYF	TGCAGCGTTCCCCCTCTTACTTCGACAGGACAAGAGACCCAGTACTTC
TRBJ2-7	TRBV7-8	once	TRBD2	CASSLGAGGPYEQYF	TGTGCCAGCAGCTTAGGAGCGGGAGGGCCTTACGAGCAGTACTTC
TRBJ2-1	TRBV10-3	.	TRBD2	CAISVAGSNEQFF	TGTGCCATCAGCGTAGCGGGGTCTAATGAGCAGTTCTTC
TRBJ1-4	TRBV5-4	once	TRBD1	CASSSGTGRGKLFF	TGTGCCAGCAGCTCCGGGACAGGGAGGGGAAAACTGTTTTTT
TRBJ2-7	TRBV2	.	.	CASSVGYEQYF	TGTGCCAGCAGTGTCGGCTACGAGCAGTACTTC
TRBJ2-1	TRBV5-1	.	TRBD1	CASSPGTADNEQFF	TGCGCCAGCAGCCCTGGGACAGCGGACAATGAGCAGTTCTTC
TRBJ2-2	TRBV30	.	.	CAWTPIAVATGELFF	TGTGCCTGGACCCCCATAGCGGTAGCTACCGGGGAGCTGTTTTTT
TRBJ2-7	TRBV5-1	.	TRBD1	CASSLVQGVSYEQYF	TGCGCCAGCAGCTTGGTACAGGGGGTCTCCTACGAGCAGTACTTC
TRBJ2-7	TRBV29-1	.	TRBD2	CSGLTSGPYKQYF	TGCAGCGGCCTGACTAGCGGCCCTTATAAGCAGTACTTC
TRBJ1-1	TRBV11-1	.	.	CASSLDRGEAFF	TGTGCCAGCAGCTTAGACCGAGGGGAAGCTTTCTTT
TRBJ2-3	TRBV19	few	.	CASSTPPGLSDTQYF	TGTGCCAGTAGTACCCCTCCGGGACTCTCAGATACGCAGTATTTT
TRBJ1-4	TRBV28	.	.	CARRLGAEKLFF	TGTGCCAGACGTCTAGGCGCCGAAAAACTGTTTTTT
TRBJ2-1	TRBV9	.	TRBD2	CASSGGLARVDEQFF	TGTGCCAGCAGCGGCGGACTAGCGCGGGTGGATGAGCAGTTCTTC
TRBJ1-1	TRBV30	.	.	CAWSDRVKLNTEAFF	TGTGCCTGGAGTGACAGGGTTAAGTTGAACACTGAAGCTTTCTTT
TRBJ2-2	TRBV10-1	.	TRBD2	CASSALASSNTGELFF	TGCGCCAGCAGTGCACTAGCGTCCTCGAACACCGGGGAGCTGTTTTTT